This T cell receptor beta chain was sequenced during a study of T cell repertoires in cytomegalovirus infection. General study results and limits: Clonotype analysis showed dominance of the ex vivo response by HLA-C-restricted CMV-specific TCR beta clonotypes. Public TCR beta family frequency separated CMV-and-HLA carriers, including in an independent cohort.

Comments on this clonotype: Its antigen remains unidentified.

Trimming stripped 4 bases from V and 4 bases from J, with 10 bases between. Germline CDR1 reads SGHTA; CDR2 reads FQGNSA. This CDR3 is 13 amino acids long. TCRdb itself ran the reads through MiXCR, one entry per CDR3 protein. In the table there are 350,000 to 450,000 distinct CDR3 sequences, roughly 20% of which are singletons. This clonotype was sampled from a human donor in good health (CMV status not recorded). Some clones in this sample may be carry-over from other donors' samples. Sequences were obtained from PBMCs. The chain employs TRBV7-2 and TRBJ1-2, with unresolved D. The CDR3: CASSSSAVYGYTF. The CDR3 DNA follows: TGTGCCAGCAGCTCCTCGGCGGTCTATGGCTACACCTTC.